These 2 T cell receptor beta chains were sequenced from one sample in a study of T cells in localized non-small cell lung cancer. Assay: immunoSEQ multiplex PCR; the TCRdb copy retains only in-frame clones and omits some. The sample includes approximately 33,000 clones, just over 90% of them seen just once. The material was peripheral blood, obtained before any cancer treatment. These receptors were obtained from a female donor over 55 with stage I lung adenocarcinoma.

The chain employs TRBV10-2 and TRBJ2-7, with 9 bases aligning to TRBD1. J was trimmed by 5 bases and V by 5 bases; bases with no gene match: 4. Germline V lookup: CDR1 WSHSY, CDR2 SAAADI. The CDR3 consists of 13 residues. CDR3 sequence reads: CASSRDREHEQYV. Written as DNA, the CDR3 is TGCGCCAGCAGTCGGGACAGGGAGCACGAGCAGTACGTC.

The V and J genes are TRBV10-1 and TRBJ1-1, with 7 bases identical to TRBD1. CDR1 is WNHNN, CDR2 SYGVQD, per germline (reference sequence). CDR3 length equals 14 residues. The ends lost 7 bases at V and 2 bases at J; junction bases unmatched: 7. Here the CDR3 DNA reads TGCGCCAGCAAGAATGACAGGGCTAACACTGAAGCTTTCTTT. The encoded protein is CASKNDRANTEAFF.